Following are 21 T cell receptor beta chains from one sample sequenced in a study of blood T cell repertoires in COVID-19. Here immunoSEQ multiplex PCR was the method, and the copy in TCRdb shows in-frame clones only, minus some. The sample lists 170,000 or so clones, over 90% occurring once. Sequencing input: peripheral blood. All receptors derive from a middle-aged man with acute or convalescent COVID-19.

CDR3 in amino acids: CASSQGLQGRGEQFF. Written as DNA, the CDR3 is TGCGCCAGCAGCCAGGGTCTACAGGGGCGGGGTGAGCAGTTCTTC. The gene calls are TRBV4-1 and TRBJ2-1; the D gene is possibly TRBD1 (7 bases). The CDR3 runs 15 residues. Germline CDR1 MGHRA, CDR2 YSYEKL. With 3 bases removed from V and 9 bases from J, the gap between germline ends came to 18 bases.

The chain couples TRBV7-8 to TRBJ2-2; D is unclear. CDR1 is SGHVS and CDR2 is FQNEAQ in the germline V gene. Deletions cut 5 bases from V and 1 base from J, with 5 bases between. This CDR3 has 13 residues. The DNA of the CDR3 is TGTGCCAGCAGCAAACTGAACACCGGGGAGCTGTTTTTT. Protein sequence: CASSKLNTGELFF. Filled out from reference TRBV7-8 and TRBJ2-2, the complete variable domain reads GAGVSQSPRYKVAKRGQDVALRCDPISGHVSLFWYQQALGQGPEFLTYFQNEAQLDKSGLPSDRFFAERPEGSVSTLKIQRTQQEDSAVYLCASSKLNTGELFFGEGSRLTVL.

The chain couples TRBV12-3 or TRBV12-4 to TRBJ2-3, with 8 positions matching TRBD2. This CDR3 has 13 residues. The V segment lost 4 bases and the J segment 7 bases; nucleotides outside the gene matches: 4. The CDR3 sequence is CASSSGGVNTQYF. In DNA form, the CDR3 reads TGTGCCAGCAGTTCGGGGGGGGTGAATACGCAGTATTTT.

The chain is built from TRBV4-1 and TRBJ2-1; possible D gene TRBD2, 6 bases. CDR1 is MGHRA, CDR2 YSYEKL, per germline. This CDR3 comprises 17 residues. Between the trimmed V and J ends, which lost 1 base and 12 bases, there was a span of 25 bases. The CDR3 bases are TGCGCCAGCAGCCAAGTTTCTTTGTCTAGCGTCCGAGATGTGCAGTTCTTC. As protein: CASSQVSLSSVRDVQFF.

The chain carries TRBV28 and TRBJ2-7; 9 positions match TRBD2. The CDR3 sequence is 16 residues long. V gave up 7 bases and J gave up 5 bases; unmatched junction bases: 15. The germline V gene encodes CDR1 MDHEN and CDR2 SYDVKM. DNA for the CDR3: TGTGCCAGCACTTCATGGGTTAGCGGGAGTCCCCACGAGCAGTACTTC. It translates to CASTSWVSGSPHEQYF.

CDR3 residues: CSASGDRGLPNYGYTF. As DNA, the CDR3 is TGCAGTGCTAGTGGGGACAGGGGGCTTCCAAACTATGGCTACACCTTC. The J gene is TRBJ1-2, the V gene TRBV20-1; 12 bases agree with TRBD1. In germline, CDR1 is DFQATT, CDR2 SNEGSKA (reference sequence). This CDR3 contains 16 residues. The V segment lost 3 bases and the J segment 2 bases; nucleotides outside the gene matches: 7.

The count of this clone is one. The chain is built from TRBV19 and TRBJ2-1, with TRBD2 identical over 7 bases. CDR3 length: 15 residues. Looked up from germline, CDR1 is LNHDA and CDR2 is SQIVND (reference sequence). J lost 0 bases, V lost 6 bases, and 5 bases had no gene match. The CDR3 DNA reads TGTGCCAGTAGCCTAGCGGATCGCTCCTACAATGAGCAGTTCTTC. Translation gives CASSLADRSYNEQFF.

V and J are TRBV10-2 and TRBJ2-7; D is perhaps TRBD1 (6 bases). This CDR3 has 13 amino acids. The germline V and J ends were trimmed by 8 bases and 3 bases, with 14 bases remaining between them. Germline lookup yields CDR1 WSHSY and CDR2 SAAADI. CDR3 protein: CASFGQTNYEQYV. CDR3 DNA sequence: TGCGCCAGCTTCGGACAGACTAACTACGAGCAGTACGTC.

The chain uses TRBV4-3 and TRBJ2-5; 11 nucleotides match TRBD2. This CDR3 contains 17 residues. The germline CDR1 and CDR2 sequences are LGHNA and YSLEER. The V and J ends lost 1 base and 5 bases, in that order; junction bases with no gene match: 9. The CDR3 protein is CASSQAIAGGPRETQYF. The CDR3 region has the DNA TGCGCCAGCAGCCAAGCGATAGCGGGGGGGCCTCGGGAGACCCAGTACTTC.

CDR3 loop: CASSPSSGESSYNEQFF. CDR3 coding DNA: TGTGCCAGCAGCCCCTCTAGCGGGGAAAGCTCCTACAATGAGCAGTTCTTC. V is TRBV7-2 and J is TRBJ2-1; 9 nucleotides agree with TRBD2. The CDR3 contains 17 residues. Germline CDR1 reads SGHTA; CDR2 reads FQGNSA. J was trimmed by 0 bases and V by 5 bases; bases with no gene match: 8.

The CDR3 is CASSSSSYNEQFF. CDR3 DNA: TGTGCCAGCAGCTCCAGTTCCTACAATGAGCAGTTCTTC. The chain recombines TRBV7-9 with TRBJ2-1; D is undetermined. CDR3 length equals 13 residues. Deletions cut 4 bases from V and 1 base from J, with 5 bases between. In germline, CDR1 is SEHNR, CDR2 FQNEAQ (reference sequence).

The chain uses TRBV30 and TRBJ2-7, with 9 bases that match TRBD1. This CDR3 has 16 residues. V was clipped by 1 base and J by 2 bases; unmatched bases: 9. CDR1 is GTSNPN and CDR2 is SVGIG in the germline V gene (reference sequence). CDR3: CAWSAFRDRVAYEQYF. CDR3 nucleotide sequence: TGTGCCTGGAGTGCGTTTCGGGACAGGGTGGCCTACGAGCAGTACTTC.

The V gene is TRBV10-3, the J gene TRBJ1-5; the D gene is possibly TRBD1 (5 bases). The CDR3 consists of 13 residues. In germline, CDR1 is ENHRY, CDR2 SYGVKD. Trimming took 6 bases from V and 8 from J, leaving 14 bases between them. The DNA of the CDR3 is TGTGCCATCAGGGACGGCGGGGGTAAGCCCCAGCATTTT. Protein: CAIRDGGGKPQHF.

The chain is built from TRBV5-1 and TRBJ2-5; D is ambiguous. V shed 0 bases and J shed 1 base, with 7 bases lying between them. The CDR3 loop spans 14 amino acids. From germline, CDR1 is SGHRS and CDR2 YFSETQ. In DNA, the CDR3 is TGCGCCAGCAGCTTGGTTGGCAGCCAAGAGACCCAGTACTTC. Protein: CASSLVGSQETQYF. The complete variable domain, with remaining parts taken from reference TRBV5-1 and TRBJ2-5, reads KAGVTQTPRYLIKTRGQQVTLSCSPISGHRSVSWYQQTPGQGLQFLFEYFSETQRNKGNFPGRFSGRQFSNSRSEMNVSTLELGDSALYLCASSLVGSQETQYFGPGTRLLVL.

This clone has more than one count but fewer than ten. The chain couples TRBV27 to TRBJ1-5; 9 positions match TRBD1. Germline V gene sequence: CDR1 MNHEY, CDR2 SMNVEV (reference sequence). V dropped 4 bases and J dropped 4; count of bases not matched to a gene: 5. CDR3 length equals 15 residues. CDR3 nucleotides: TGTGCCAGCAGTTCCCTCGGACAGGGGAATCAGCCCCAGCATTTT. The encoded protein is CASSSLGQGNQPQHF.

This clone was observed once. The chain uses TRBV5-1 and TRBJ2-1, with D tentatively TRBD1 (6 bases). Trimming removed 4 bases from V and 2 bases from J, with 16 bases in between. The germline CDR1 and CDR2 sequences are SGHRS and YFSETQ. CDR3 length: 16 amino acids. CDR3 DNA: TGCGCCAGCAGCATACAGGGTGGGGGCGCCTACAATGAGCAGTTCTTC. Protein product: CASSIQGGGAYNEQFF.

V and J are TRBV15 and TRBJ2-7; 13 positions match TRBD2. V was pared by 3 bases and J by 3 bases, with 8 bases of the junction left unmatched. Per the germline V gene, CDR1 is LNHNV and CDR2 is YYDKDF (reference sequence). CDR3 length: 17 residues. The CDR3 DNA reads as TGTGCCACCAGCAGTGGTCCGGGACTAGCGGGACTCTACGAGCAGTACTTC. It encodes CATSSGPGLAGLYEQYF.

The gene calls are TRBV9 and TRBJ2-3, with a possible D match to TRBD2 (6 bases). Trimming left V 5 bases short and J 4 bases short, with 11 bases between. This CDR3 region has 13 residues. CDR1 is SGDLS, CDR2 YYNGEE, per germline. The CDR3 region has the DNA TGTGCCAGCAGTAGACTAGTGGCAGATACGCAGTATTTT. Residues: CASSRLVADTQYF. Drawing the rest from reference TRBV9 and TRBJ2-3, the complete variable domain is DSGVTQTPKHLITATGQRVTLRCSPRSGDLSVYWYQQSLDQGLQFLIQYYNGEERAKGNILERFSAQQFPDLHSELNLSSLELGDSALYFCASSRLVADTQYFGPGTRLTVL.

V and J are TRBV28 and TRBJ1-2; D is undetermined. The CDR3 contains 15 residues. In germline, CDR1 is MDHEN, CDR2 SYDVKM. V gave up 2 bases and J gave up 4 bases, with 14 bases separating them. CDR3 amino acids: CASSLLQVGFYGYTF. In DNA, the CDR3 is TGTGCCAGCAGTTTACTCCAGGTCGGATTCTATGGCTACACCTTC.

The chain is built from TRBV16 and TRBJ1-5; D possibly corresponds to TRBD1 (5 bases). V lost 6 bases and J 2 bases, leaving 17 bases between the germline ends. The CDR3 loop spans 16 amino acids. Germline values: CDR1 KGHSY, CDR2 FQNENV. The CDR3 reads CASRVSRGYRNQPQHF. As DNA, the CDR3 is TGTGCCAGCAGAGTTAGCCGGGGGTATCGCAATCAGCCCCAGCATTTT.

This clone occurred once. The CDR3 DNA is TGTGCCAGCAGTTACTGGGTCGTTATGGGCTCCGAGGGGCAGTTCTTC. Its protein is CASSYWVVMGSEGQFF. The chain combines TRBV6-5 with TRBJ2-1, with D maybe TRBD2 (5 bases). The CDR3 contains 16 residues. V lost 1 base, J lost 12 bases, and 22 bases lay in between. The germline gives CDR1 MNHEY, CDR2 SVGAGI.